This T cell receptor beta chain was identified in a study of blood T cell repertoires in COVID-19. Whole-study context: Some COVID-19 samples were acute and others convalescent; all came from the United States, Italy and Spain. Sources were T cells, B-cell-depleted T cells, or PBMCs; the material itself was cDNA or gDNA.

Per the original methods: The authors estimated nucleated cell counts from reference gene primer amplification. The data were produced by immunoSEQ multiplex PCR, yet TCRdb's version contains in-frame clones alone and is incomplete. V and J calls and clone size follow that table, whereas D and trimming were derived from the DNA. The top ten hold 7.4% of the sample, which has about 100,000 clones, about 90% seen once. CDR1 and CDR2 (germline): SGHTA, FQGNSA. The CDR3 length is 14 residues. Trimming took 4 bases from V and 1 from J; bases not matched to a gene: 2. This chain uses TRBV7-2 with TRBJ1-1; the match to TRBD1 covers 8 bases. Sample: peripheral blood. The source of this sequence is a man aged 25-45 years in a cohort sampled during active COVID-19. The CDR3 DNA reads TGTGCCAGCAGCTGGGACAGGACGAACACTGAAGCTTTCTTT. Amino acid sequence: CASSWDRTNTEAFF.